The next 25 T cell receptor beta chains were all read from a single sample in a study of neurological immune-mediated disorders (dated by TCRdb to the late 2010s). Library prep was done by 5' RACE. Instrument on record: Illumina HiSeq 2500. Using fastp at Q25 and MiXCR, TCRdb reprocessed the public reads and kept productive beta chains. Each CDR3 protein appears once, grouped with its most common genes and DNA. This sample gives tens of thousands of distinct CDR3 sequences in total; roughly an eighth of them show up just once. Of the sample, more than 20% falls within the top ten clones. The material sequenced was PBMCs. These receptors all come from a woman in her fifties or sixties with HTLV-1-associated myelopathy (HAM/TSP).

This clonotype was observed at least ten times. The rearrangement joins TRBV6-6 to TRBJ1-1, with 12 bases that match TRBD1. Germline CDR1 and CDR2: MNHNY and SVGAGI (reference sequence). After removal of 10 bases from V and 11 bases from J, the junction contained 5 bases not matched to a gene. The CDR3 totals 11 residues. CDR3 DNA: TGTGCCACGGGACAGGGGGCAAGGGCTTTCTTT. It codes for CATGQGARAFF.

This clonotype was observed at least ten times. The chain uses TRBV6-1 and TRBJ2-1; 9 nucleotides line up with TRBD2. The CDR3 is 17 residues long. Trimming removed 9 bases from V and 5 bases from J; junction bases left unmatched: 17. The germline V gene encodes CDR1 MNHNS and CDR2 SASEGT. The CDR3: CASSDRQRGAVHNEQFF. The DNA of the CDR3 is TGTGCCAGTTCGGATCGTCAGCGGGGGGCCGTCCACAATGAGCAGTTCTTC.

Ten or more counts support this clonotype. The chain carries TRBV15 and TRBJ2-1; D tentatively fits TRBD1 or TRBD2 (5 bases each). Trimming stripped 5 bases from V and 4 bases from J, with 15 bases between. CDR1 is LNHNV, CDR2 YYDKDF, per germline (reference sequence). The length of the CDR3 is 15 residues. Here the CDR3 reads CATSPFSGTYNEQFF. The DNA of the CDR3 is TGTGCCACCAGCCCTTTCTCTGGGACGTACAATGAGCAGTTCTTC.

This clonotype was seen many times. The CDR3 spells CASTGANYGYTF. DNA for the CDR3: TGTGCCAGCACCGGAGCTAACTATGGCTACACCTTC. This chain links TRBV6-2 or TRBV6-3 with TRBJ1-2; unclear D gene. The CDR3 consists of 12 residues. V dropped 7 bases and J dropped 0 bases, with 6 bases sitting between them. Per germline, CDR1 MNHEY and CDR2 SVGEGT.

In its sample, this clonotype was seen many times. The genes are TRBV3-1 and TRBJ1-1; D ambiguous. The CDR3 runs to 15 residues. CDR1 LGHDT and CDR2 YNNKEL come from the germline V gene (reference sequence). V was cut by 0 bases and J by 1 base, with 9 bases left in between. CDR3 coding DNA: TGTGCCAGCAGCCAAGAGGCCTATTGGAACACTGAAGCTTTCTTT. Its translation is CASSQEAYWNTEAFF.

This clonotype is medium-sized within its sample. CDR3 coding DNA: TGTGCCAGCAGCCACGCCGGGACAGCGGAAGCTTTCTTT. Its protein is CASSHAGTAEAFF. The rearrangement joins TRBV4-2 to TRBJ1-1, with 7 positions matching TRBD1. This CDR3 is built from 13 residues. The V segment lost 3 bases and the J segment 8 bases; nucleotides outside the gene matches: 6. From germline, CDR1 is LGHNA and CDR2 YNFKEQ.

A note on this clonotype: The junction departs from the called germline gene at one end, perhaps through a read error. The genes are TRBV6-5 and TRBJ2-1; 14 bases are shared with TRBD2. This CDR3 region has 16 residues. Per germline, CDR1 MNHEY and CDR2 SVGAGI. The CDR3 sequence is CDSSSGLAGVYNEQFF. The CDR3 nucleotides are TGCGACAGCAGTTCGGGACTAGCGGGGGTCTACAATGAGCAGTTCTTC.

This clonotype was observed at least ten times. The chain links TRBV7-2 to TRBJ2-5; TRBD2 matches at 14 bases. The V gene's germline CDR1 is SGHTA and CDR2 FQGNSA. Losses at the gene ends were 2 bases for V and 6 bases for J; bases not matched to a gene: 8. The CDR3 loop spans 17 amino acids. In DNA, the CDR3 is TGTGCCAGCAGCTTATCCGGGACTAGCGGGAGCGTGAAGACCCAGTACTTC. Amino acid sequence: CASSLSGTSGSVKTQYF.

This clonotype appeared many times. The CDR3 reads CASSRSGGTEAFF. In nucleotides, the CDR3 is TGTGCCAGCAGCCGTTCAGGGGGCACTGAAGCTTTCTTT. V gene TRBV3-1 combines with J gene TRBJ1-1; 7 nucleotides agree with TRBD1. There are 13 residues in the CDR3. J was trimmed by 4 bases and V by 4 bases; bases with no gene match: 3. Per germline, CDR1 LGHDT and CDR2 YNNKEL (reference sequence).

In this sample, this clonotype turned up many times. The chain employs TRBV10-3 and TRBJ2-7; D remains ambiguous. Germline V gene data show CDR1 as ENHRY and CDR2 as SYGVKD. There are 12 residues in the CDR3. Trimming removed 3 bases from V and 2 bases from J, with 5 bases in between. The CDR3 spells CAISDQAYEQYV. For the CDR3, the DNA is TGTGCCATCAGTGATCAGGCCTACGAGCAGTACGTC.

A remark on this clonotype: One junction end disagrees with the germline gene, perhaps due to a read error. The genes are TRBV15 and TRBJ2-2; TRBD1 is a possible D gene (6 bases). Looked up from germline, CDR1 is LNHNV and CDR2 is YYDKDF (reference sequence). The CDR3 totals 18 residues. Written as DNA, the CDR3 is TGTGCCACCAGCAGATTTCGGGGACACCCGACGAACACTGGGGAGCTGTTTTTT. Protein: CATSRFRGHPTNTGELFF. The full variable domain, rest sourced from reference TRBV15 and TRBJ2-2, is DAMVIQNPRYQVTQFGKPVTLSCSQTLNHNVMYWYQQKSSQAPKLLFHYYDKDFNNEADTPDNFQSRRPNTSFCFLDIRSPGLGDTAMYLCATSRFRGHPTNTGELFFGEGSRLTVL.

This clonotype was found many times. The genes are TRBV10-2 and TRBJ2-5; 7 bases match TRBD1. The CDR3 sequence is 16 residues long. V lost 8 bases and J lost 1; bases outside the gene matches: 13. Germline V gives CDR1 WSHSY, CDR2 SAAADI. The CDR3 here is CASASTGAGSQETQYF. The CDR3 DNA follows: TGCGCCAGCGCCTCCACAGGGGCCGGCTCCCAAGAGACCCAGTACTTC.

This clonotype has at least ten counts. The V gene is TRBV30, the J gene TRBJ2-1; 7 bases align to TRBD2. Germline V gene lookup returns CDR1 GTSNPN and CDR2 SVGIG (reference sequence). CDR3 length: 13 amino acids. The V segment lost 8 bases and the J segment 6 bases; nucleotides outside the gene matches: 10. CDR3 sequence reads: CAGGGGGGNEQFF. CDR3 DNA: TGTGCCGGGGGGGGGGGGGGGGGCAATGAGCAGTTCTTC. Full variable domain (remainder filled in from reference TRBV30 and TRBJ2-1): SQTIHQWPATLVQPVGSPLSLECTVEGTSNPNLYWYRQAAGRGLQLLFYSVGIGQISSEVPQNLSASRPQDRQFILSSKKLLLSDSGFYLCAGGGGGGNEQFFGPGTRLTVL.

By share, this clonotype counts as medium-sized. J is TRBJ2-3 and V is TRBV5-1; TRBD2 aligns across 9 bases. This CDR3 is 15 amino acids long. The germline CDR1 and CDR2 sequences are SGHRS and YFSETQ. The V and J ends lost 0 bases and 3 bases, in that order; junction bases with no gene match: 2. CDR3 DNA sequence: TGCGCCAGCAGCTTGGGGACTAGCGTGACAGATACGCAGTATTTT. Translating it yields CASSLGTSVTDTQYF.

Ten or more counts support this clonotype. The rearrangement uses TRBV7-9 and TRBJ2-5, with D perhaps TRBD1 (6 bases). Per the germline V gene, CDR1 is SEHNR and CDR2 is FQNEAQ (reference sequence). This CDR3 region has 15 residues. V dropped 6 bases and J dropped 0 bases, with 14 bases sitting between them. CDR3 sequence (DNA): TGTGCCAGCAGGACAACCCAGGGGTACCAAGAGACCCAGTACTTC. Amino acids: CASRTTQGYQETQYF.

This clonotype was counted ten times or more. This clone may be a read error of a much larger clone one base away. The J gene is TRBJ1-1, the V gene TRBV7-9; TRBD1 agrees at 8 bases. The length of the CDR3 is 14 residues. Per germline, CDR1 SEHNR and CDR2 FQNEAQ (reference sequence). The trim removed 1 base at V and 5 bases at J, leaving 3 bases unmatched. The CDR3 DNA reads TGTGCCAGCAGCTTAGGGACAGGGAGAACTGAAGCTTTCTTT. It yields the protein CASSLGTGRTEAFF.

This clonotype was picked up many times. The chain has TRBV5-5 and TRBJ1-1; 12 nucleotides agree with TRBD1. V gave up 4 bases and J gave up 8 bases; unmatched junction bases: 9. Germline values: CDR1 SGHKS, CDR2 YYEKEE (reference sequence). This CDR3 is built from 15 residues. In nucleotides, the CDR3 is TGTGCCAGCAGCCGGAGGGACAGGGGGCGCACCGAAGCTTTCTTT. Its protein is CASSRRDRGRTEAFF.

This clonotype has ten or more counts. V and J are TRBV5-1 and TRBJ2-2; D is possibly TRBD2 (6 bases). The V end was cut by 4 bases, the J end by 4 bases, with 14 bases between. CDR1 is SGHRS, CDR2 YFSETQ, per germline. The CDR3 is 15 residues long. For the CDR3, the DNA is TGCGCCAGCAGCCCGGACGGAGCGGGCACCGGGGAGCTGTTTTTT. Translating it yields CASSPDGAGTGELFF.

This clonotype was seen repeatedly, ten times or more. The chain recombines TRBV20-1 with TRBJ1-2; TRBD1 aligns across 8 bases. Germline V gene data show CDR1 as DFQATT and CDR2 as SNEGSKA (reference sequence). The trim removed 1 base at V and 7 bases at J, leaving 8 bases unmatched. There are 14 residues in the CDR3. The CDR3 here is CSARGEQGAGGYTF. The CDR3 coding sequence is TGCAGTGCTAGAGGGGAGCAGGGGGCAGGTGGCTACACCTTC.

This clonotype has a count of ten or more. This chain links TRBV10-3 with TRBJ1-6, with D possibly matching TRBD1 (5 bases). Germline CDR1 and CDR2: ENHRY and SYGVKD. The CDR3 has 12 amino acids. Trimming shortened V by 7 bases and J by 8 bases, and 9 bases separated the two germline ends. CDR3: CAITGGDSPLHF. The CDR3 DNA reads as TGTGCCATCACAGGAGGGGATTCACCCCTCCACTTT.

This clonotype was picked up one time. The CDR3 here is CANSHSKGLGYGYTF. The CDR3, as DNA: TGTGCCAACAGCCACTCCAAGGGGTTGGGCTATGGCTACACCTTC. The chain combines TRBV27 with TRBJ1-2; D may be TRBD1 (5 bases). The CDR3 contains 15 residues. The germline V gene has CDR1 MNHEY and CDR2 SMNVEV (reference sequence). V was pared by 10 bases and J by 4 bases, with 22 bases between.

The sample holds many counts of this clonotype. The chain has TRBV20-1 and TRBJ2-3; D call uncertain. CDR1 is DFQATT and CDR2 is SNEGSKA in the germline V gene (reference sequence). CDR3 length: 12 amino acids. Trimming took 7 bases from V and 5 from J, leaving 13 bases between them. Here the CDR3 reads CSGIPRVDTQYF. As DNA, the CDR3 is TGCAGTGGTATACCTAGGGTAGATACGCAGTATTTT.

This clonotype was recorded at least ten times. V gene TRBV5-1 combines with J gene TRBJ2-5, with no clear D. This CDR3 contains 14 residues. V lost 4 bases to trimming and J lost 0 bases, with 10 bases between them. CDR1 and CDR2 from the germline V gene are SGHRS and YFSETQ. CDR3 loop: CASSLQWYQETQYF. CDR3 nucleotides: TGCGCCAGCAGCCTACAGTGGTACCAAGAGACCCAGTACTTC. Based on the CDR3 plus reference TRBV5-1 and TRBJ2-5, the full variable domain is KAGVTQTPRYLIKTRGQQVTLSCSPISGHRSVSWYQQTPGQGLQFLFEYFSETQRNKGNFPGRFSGRQFSNSRSEMNVSTLELGDSALYLCASSLQWYQETQYFGPGTRLLVL.

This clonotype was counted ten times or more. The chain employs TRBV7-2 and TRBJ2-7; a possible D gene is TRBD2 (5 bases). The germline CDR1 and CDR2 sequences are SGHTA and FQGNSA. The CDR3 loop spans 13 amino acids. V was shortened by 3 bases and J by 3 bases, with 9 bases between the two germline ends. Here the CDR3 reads CASSFRGRYEQYV. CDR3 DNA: TGTGCCAGCAGCTTCAGAGGGCGCTACGAGCAGTACGTC.

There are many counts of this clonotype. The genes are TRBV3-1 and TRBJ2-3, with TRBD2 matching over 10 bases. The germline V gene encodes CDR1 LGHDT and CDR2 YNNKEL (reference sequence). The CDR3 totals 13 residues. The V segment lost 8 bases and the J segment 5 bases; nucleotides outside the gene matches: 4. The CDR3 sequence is CASQLAGVDTQYF. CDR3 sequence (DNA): TGTGCCAGCCAGCTAGCGGGGGTAGATACGCAGTATTTT.